Shown below are 9 T cell receptor beta chains from a single sample sequenced in a study of T cells in Graves' hyperthyroidism and ophthalmopathy. From RNA transcripts, TCR beta CDR3 regions were amplified. The HTBI primer set served for first-round RT-PCR of the TCR CDR3. TCRdb re-called the multiplex PCR reads through MiXCR, storing one row per CDR3 protein. The repertoire includes about 200,000 distinct CDR3 sequences, about a sixth of them detected once, and roughly 55% sits in the top ten. Specimen: blood. These receptors originate from a woman aged 50 to 65 with Graves' hyperthyroidism.

In its sample, this clonotype was seen a few times. The chain links TRBV7-3 to TRBJ1-6; no clear D gene. There are 15 residues in the CDR3. V lost 2 bases, J lost 3 bases, and 8 bases lay in between. The V gene's germline CDR1 is SGHTA and CDR2 FQGTGA. This chain's CDR3 is CASSLLPSYNSPLHF. CDR3 nucleotides: TGTGCCAGCAGCTTACTCCCCAGCTATAATTCACCCCTCCACTTT.

This clonotype was detected many times. This rearrangement joins TRBV5-6 to TRBJ2-7, with TRBD2 identical over 11 bases. This CDR3 comprises 16 residues. The J segment lost 4 bases and the V segment lost 0 bases, leaving 6 bases of the junction unmatched. From germline, CDR1 is SGHDT and CDR2 YYEEEE. CDR3 loop: CASSLAVASGRYEQYF. The CDR3 DNA follows: TGTGCCAGCAGCTTGGCCGTGGCTAGCGGGAGGTACGAGCAGTACTTC. The full variable domain, with the rest looked up from reference TRBV5-6 and TRBJ2-7, is DAGVTQSPTHLIKTRGQQVTLRCSPKSGHDTVSWYQQALGQGPQFIFQYYEEEERQRGNFPDRFSGHQFPNYSSELNVNALLLGDSALYLCASSLAVASGRYEQYFGPGTRLTVT.

This rearrangement joins TRBV2 to TRBJ2-1, with D unresolved. The V gene lost 0 bases and the J gene lost 0 bases, with 6 bases spanning the gap. Germline lookup yields CDR1 SNHLY and CDR2 FYNNEI. This CDR3 spans 15 amino acids. The CDR3 is CASSEASGSYNEQFF. As DNA, the CDR3 is TGTGCCAGCAGTGAAGCATCCGGCTCCTACAATGAGCAGTTCTTC.

The table lists this clonotype with many counts. Its ends do not fully match the called genes, so a read error is possible. The V call is TRBV11-2, the J call TRBJ2-7; D is perhaps TRBD1 (6 bases). Germline V CDR1 and CDR2: SGHAT, FQNNGV. The CDR3 consists of 14 residues. CDR3 amino acids: CASSIDRLSYEQYF. For the CDR3, the DNA is TGTGCCAGCAGCATAGACAGGCTTTCCTACGAGCAGTACTTC.

The rearrangement joins TRBV9 to TRBJ1-6, with D uncertain. The germline V gene encodes CDR1 SGDLS and CDR2 YYNGEE. Trimming took off 0 bases at V and 9 bases at J, with 7 bases between the two ends. The CDR3 length is 13 residues. CDR3 amino acids: CASSVGSISPLHF. The CDR3 DNA follows: TGTGCCAGCAGCGTAGGGAGCATTTCACCCCTCCACTTT.

This chain links TRBV6-9 with TRBJ2-5; D may be TRBD1 or TRBD2 (5 bases each). V was cut by 3 bases and J by 4 bases, with 15 bases left in between. This CDR3 has 15 amino acids. Germline CDR1 MNHGY, CDR2 SVAAGI. The CDR3 DNA reads as TGTGCCAGCAGTTACACCCGGACACGGGGAGAGACCCAGTACTTC. Translated, it gives CASSYTRTRGETQYF.

The chain uses TRBV14 and TRBJ1-2; possibly TRBD1 for D (6 bases). V was pared by 4 bases and J by 8 bases, with 17 bases between. Looked up from germline, CDR1 is SGHDN and CDR2 is FVKESK. This CDR3 comprises 14 residues. The CDR3 sequence: CASSRQRGIEGYTF. CDR3 bases: TGTGCCAGCAGCCGTCAAAGGGGGATTGAAGGCTACACCTTC.

The gene calls are TRBV6-1 and TRBJ1-2; D perhaps matches TRBD1 (5 bases). The germline V gene encodes CDR1 MNHNS and CDR2 SASEGT. The CDR3 consists of 13 residues. V was pared by 11 bases and J by 2 bases, with 15 bases between. Here the CDR3 DNA reads TGTGCCGGAGGAAGGGGCCTCAACTATGGCTACACCTTC. Its translation: CAGGRGLNYGYTF.

There are a few counts of this clonotype. The rearrangement joins TRBV28 to TRBJ1-2; TRBD1 matches at 9 bases. CDR1 is MDHEN and CDR2 is SYDVKM in the germline V gene. Losses at the gene ends were 5 bases for V and 12 bases for J; bases not matched to a gene: 10. The CDR3 length is 13 residues. For the CDR3, the DNA is TGTGCCAGCAGTAAGACAGGGGGTGGCGGAAACACCTTC. Translating it yields CASSKTGGGGNTF.